This T cell receptor (beta chain) came from a study of blood T cell repertoires in COVID-19. About the study: Sites in the United States, Italy and Spain provided acute and convalescent COVID-19 samples. Nucleic acid was either cDNA or gDNA, and it came from T cells, B-cell-depleted T cells, or PBMCs.

This CDR3 has 14 amino acids. Looked up from germline, CDR1 is SGDLS and CDR2 is YYNGEE. With V trimmed by 4 bases and J by 4 bases, 6 bases remained unmatched. Original analysis: Amplification from reference gene primers served as the basis for estimated nucleated cell counts. The table came from immunoSEQ multiplex PCR; TCRdb's copy has only in-frame clones and leaves some out. For V, J and clone size, that table is used; D and trimming come from the DNA. The repertoire holds some 200,000 clones, with 80% to 85% as singletons. The sequence was obtained from a woman aged 60 to 75 who had recovered from COVID-19. The material sequenced was peripheral blood. The chain recombines TRBV9 with TRBJ2-5, with 8 nucleotides matching TRBD1. This CDR3 is CASSLNTGGETQYF. The CDR3, as DNA: TGTGCCAGCAGCCTAAATACAGGGGGAGAGACCCAGTACTTC. Looking up the rest from reference TRBV9 and TRBJ2-5 gives the full variable domain: DSGVTQTPKHLITATGQRVTLRCSPRSGDLSVYWYQQSLDQGLQFLIQYYNGEERAKGNILERFSAQQFPDLHSELNLSSLELGDSALYFCASSLNTGGETQYFGPGTRLLVL.